Following are 5 T cell receptor beta chains from one sample sequenced in a study of blood T cell repertoires in COVID-19. Sequencing used immunoSEQ multiplex PCR; TCRdb keeps in-frame clones, though not all of them. The sample shows more than 95,000 clones, about 86% of them seen only once. The specimen was peripheral blood. The receptors here all came from a woman older than 75 with active or convalescent COVID-19.

As DNA, the CDR3 is TGTGCCAGCAGGTCCTGGCGGGGACCCCCCAATCAGCCCCAGCATTTT. It encodes CASRSWRGPPNQPQHF. This chain joins TRBV28 and TRBJ1-5; TRBD1 is a possible D gene (5 bases). The CDR3 is 16 amino acids. Trimming shortened V by 6 bases and J by 3 bases, and 18 bases separated the two germline ends. From germline, CDR1 is MDHEN and CDR2 SYDVKM.

This clone has a single count. The rearrangement links TRBV28 to TRBJ2-5; 15 bases line up with TRBD2. The V gene end was trimmed by 5 bases and the J gene end by 3 bases; junction bases not matched to a gene: 7. The length of the CDR3 is 17 residues. Per the germline V gene, CDR1 is MDHEN and CDR2 is SYDVKM. The CDR3 region has the DNA TGTGCCAGCAGTCCCGGGACTAGCGGGAGGTTCGAAGAGACCCAGTACTTC. This translates into CASSPGTSGRFEETQYF.

V gene TRBV28 combines with J gene TRBJ2-3; TRBD1 is a possible D gene (5 bases). The V gene lost 2 bases and the J gene lost 0 bases, with 21 bases spanning the gap. This CDR3 contains 19 residues. The germline V gene has CDR1 MDHEN and CDR2 SYDVKM. The DNA for the CDR3 is TGTGCCAGCAGTTTAGCCTACACAGGAGTTCTTTACAGCACAGATACGCAGTATTTT. It is translated as CASSLAYTGVLYSTDTQYF.

The V and J genes are TRBV19 and TRBJ2-7, with D perhaps TRBD2 (5 bases). Germline V gene sequence: CDR1 LNHDA, CDR2 SQIVND (reference sequence). V was shortened by 4 bases and J by 3 bases, with 7 bases between the two germline ends. The CDR3 runs to 12 residues. CDR3 residues: CASSSGYYEQYF. The CDR3 nucleotides read TGTGCCAGTAGTAGCGGGTACTACGAGCAGTACTTC.

The chain is built from TRBV10-1 and TRBJ2-7; 14 positions match TRBD2. CDR3 size: 17 residues. Per germline, CDR1 WNHNN and CDR2 SYGVQD (reference sequence). V trimming: 0 bases; J trimming: 7 bases; junction bases outside the gene matches: 8. In nucleotides, the CDR3 is TGCGCCAGCAGTGAGTCGGGGACTAGCGGGGGTGAAGAGGAGCAGTACTTC. This encodes CASSESGTSGGEEEQYF.